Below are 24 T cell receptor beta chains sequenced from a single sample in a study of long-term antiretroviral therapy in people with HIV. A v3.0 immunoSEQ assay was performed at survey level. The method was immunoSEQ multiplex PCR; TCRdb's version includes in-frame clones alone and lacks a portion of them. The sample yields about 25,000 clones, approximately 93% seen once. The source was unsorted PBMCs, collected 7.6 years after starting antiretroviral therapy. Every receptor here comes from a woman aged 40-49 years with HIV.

The chain's CDR3 is CASSQGLAGGGETQYF. As DNA, the CDR3 is TGCGCCAGCAGCCAAGGACTAGCGGGGGGTGGGGAGACCCAGTACTTC. The chain combines TRBV5-1 with TRBJ2-5, with TRBD2 matching over 14 bases. Germline CDR1 is SGHRS and CDR2 is YFSETQ. This CDR3 comprises 16 residues. V gave up 4 bases and J gave up 5 bases; unmatched junction bases: 7.

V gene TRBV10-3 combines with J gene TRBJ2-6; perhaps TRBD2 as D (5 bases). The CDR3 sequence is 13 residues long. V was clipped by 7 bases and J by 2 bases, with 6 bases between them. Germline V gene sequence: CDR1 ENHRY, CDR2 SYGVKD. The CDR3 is CAIKEAGANVLTF. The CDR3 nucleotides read TGTGCCATCAAGGAGGCTGGGGCCAACGTCCTGACTTTC.

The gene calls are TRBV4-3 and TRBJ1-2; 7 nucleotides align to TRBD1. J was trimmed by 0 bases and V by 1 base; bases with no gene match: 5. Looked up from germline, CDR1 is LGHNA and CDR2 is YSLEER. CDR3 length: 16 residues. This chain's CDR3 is CASSQAGTATNYGYTF. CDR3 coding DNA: TGCGCCAGCAGCCAAGCCGGGACAGCAACTAACTATGGCTACACCTTC.

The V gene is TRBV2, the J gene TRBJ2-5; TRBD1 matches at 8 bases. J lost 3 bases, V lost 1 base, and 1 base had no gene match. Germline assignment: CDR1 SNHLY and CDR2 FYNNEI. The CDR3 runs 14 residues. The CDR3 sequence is CASSEGTGKETQYF. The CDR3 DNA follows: TGTGCCAGCAGTGAAGGGACAGGGAAAGAGACCCAGTACTTC.

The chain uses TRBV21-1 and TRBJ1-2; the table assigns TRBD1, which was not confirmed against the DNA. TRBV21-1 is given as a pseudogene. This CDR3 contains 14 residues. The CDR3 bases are TGTGCCAGCAGCAAAGAAGGGGATTCGGGCGGCTACACCTTC. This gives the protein CASSKEGDSGGYTF.

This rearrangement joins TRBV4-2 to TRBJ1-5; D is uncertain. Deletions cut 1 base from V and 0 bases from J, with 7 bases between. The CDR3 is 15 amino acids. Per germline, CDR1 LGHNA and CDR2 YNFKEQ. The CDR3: CASSQGWDSNQPQHF. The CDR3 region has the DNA TGTGCCAGCAGCCAAGGATGGGATAGCAATCAGCCCCAGCATTTT.

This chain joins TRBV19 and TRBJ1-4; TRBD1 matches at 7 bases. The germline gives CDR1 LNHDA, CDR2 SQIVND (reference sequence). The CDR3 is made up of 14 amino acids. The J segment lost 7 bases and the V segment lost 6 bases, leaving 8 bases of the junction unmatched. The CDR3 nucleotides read TGTGCCAGTAGGTCGACAGGGCTGGTTGAAAAACTGTTTTTT. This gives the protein CASRSTGLVEKLFF.

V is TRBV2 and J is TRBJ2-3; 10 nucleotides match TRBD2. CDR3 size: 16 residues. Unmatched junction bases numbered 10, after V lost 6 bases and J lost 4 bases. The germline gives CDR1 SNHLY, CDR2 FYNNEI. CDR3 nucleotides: TGTGCCAGCAGCCCCCAGGGACTAGCGTCTGCAGATACGCAGTATTTT. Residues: CASSPQGLASADTQYF. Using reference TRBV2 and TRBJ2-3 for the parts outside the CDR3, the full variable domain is EPEVTQTPSHQVTQMGQEVILRCVPISNHLYFYWYRQILGQKVEFLVSFYNNEISEKSEIFDDQFSVERPDGSNFTLKIRSTKLEDSAMYFCASSPQGLASADTQYFGPGTRLTVL.

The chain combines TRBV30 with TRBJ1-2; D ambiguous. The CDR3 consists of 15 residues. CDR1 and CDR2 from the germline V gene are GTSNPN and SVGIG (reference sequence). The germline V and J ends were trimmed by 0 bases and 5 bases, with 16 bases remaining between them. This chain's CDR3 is CAWSVRKGGGYGYTF. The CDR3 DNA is TGTGCCTGGAGTGTAAGAAAGGGAGGCGGATATGGCTACACCTTC.

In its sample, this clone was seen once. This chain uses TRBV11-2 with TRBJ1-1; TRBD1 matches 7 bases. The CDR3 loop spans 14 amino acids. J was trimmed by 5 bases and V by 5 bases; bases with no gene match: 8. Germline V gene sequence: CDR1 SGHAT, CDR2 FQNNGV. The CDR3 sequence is CASSVNDRVTEAFF. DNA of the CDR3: TGTGCCAGCAGCGTGAATGACAGGGTAACTGAAGCTTTCTTT.

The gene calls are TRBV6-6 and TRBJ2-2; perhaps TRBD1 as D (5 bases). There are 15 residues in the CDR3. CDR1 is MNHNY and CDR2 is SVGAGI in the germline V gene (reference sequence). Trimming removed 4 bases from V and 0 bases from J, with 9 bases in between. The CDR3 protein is CASSLDSSNTGELFF. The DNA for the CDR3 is TGTGCCAGCAGTTTAGACAGCTCGAACACCGGGGAGCTGTTTTTT.

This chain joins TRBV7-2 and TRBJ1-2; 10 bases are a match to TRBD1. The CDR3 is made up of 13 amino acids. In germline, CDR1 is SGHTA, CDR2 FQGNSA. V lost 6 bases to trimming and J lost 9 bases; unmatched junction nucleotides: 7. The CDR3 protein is CASRDDRGHSYTF. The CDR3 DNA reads TGTGCCAGCAGGGACGACAGGGGGCATAGCTACACCTTC.

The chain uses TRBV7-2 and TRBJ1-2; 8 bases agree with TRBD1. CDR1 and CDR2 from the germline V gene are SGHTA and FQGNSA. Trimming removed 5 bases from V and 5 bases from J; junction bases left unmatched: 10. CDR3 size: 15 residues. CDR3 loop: CASSRTGTGVYGYTF. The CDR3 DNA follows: TGTGCCAGCAGCCGAACCGGGACAGGCGTTTATGGCTACACCTTC.

As DNA, the CDR3 is TGTGCCTGGACCCCGAGCAGTAATTCACCCCTCCACTTT. Translation: CAWTPSSNSPLHF. This chain links TRBV30 with TRBJ1-6; D remains unclear. CDR1 is GTSNPN and CDR2 is SVGIG in the germline V gene (reference sequence). V gave up 4 bases and J gave up 6 bases, with 10 bases separating them. The CDR3 consists of 13 residues.

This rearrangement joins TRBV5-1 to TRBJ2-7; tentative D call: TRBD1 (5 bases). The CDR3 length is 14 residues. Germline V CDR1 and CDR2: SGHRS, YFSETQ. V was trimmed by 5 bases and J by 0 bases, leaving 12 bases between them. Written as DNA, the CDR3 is TGCGCCAGCAGTATGGGGCCGACCTCCTACGAGCAGTACTTC. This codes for CASSMGPTSYEQYF.

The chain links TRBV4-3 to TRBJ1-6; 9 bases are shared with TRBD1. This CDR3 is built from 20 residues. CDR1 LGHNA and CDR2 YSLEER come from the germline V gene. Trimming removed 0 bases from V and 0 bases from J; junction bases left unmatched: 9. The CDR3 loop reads CASSQDLEGQGYSYNSPLHF. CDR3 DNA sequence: TGCGCCAGCAGCCAAGATCTGGAGGGACAGGGTTACTCCTATAATTCACCCCTCCACTTT.

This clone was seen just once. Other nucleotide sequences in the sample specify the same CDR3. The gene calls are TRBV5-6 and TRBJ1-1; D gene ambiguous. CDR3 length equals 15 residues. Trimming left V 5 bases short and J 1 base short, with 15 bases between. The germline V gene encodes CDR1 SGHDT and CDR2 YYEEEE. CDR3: CASSLLQSRNTEAFF. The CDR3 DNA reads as TGTGCCAGCAGTCTGCTTCAGTCCCGGAACACTGAAGCTTTCTTT. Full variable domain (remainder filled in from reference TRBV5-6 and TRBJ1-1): DAGVTQSPTHLIKTRGQQVTLRCSPKSGHDTVSWYQQALGQGPQFIFQYYEEEERQRGNFPDRFSGHQFPNYSSELNVNALLLGDSALYLCASSLLQSRNTEAFFGQGTRLTVV.

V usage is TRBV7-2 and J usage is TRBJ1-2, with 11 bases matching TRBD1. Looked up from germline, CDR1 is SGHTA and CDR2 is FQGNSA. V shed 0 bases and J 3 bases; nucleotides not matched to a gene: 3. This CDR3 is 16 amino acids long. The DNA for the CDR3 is TGTGCCAGCAGCTTAGCATGGACAGGGGGCGACTATGGCTACACCTTC. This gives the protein CASSLAWTGGDYGYTF.

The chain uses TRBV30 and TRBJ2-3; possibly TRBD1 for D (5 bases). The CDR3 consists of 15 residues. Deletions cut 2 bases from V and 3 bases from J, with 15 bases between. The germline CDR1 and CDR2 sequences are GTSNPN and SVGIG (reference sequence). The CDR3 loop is CAWSPPGLWTDTQYF. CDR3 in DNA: TGTGCCTGGAGTCCACCAGGGTTATGGACAGATACGCAGTATTTT.

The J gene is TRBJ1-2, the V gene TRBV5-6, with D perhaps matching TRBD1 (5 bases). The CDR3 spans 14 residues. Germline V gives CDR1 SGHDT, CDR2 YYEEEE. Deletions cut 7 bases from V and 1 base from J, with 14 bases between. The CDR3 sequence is CASSPEGHNYGYTF. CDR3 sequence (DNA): TGTGCCAGCTCCCCTGAGGGGCATAACTATGGCTACACCTTC.

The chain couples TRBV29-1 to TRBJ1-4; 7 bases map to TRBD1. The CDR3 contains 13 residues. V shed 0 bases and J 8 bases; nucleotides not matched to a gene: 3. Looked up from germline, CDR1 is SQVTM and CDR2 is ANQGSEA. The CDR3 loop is CSVEETGTEKLFF. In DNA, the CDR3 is TGCAGCGTTGAAGAGACAGGGACAGAAAAACTGTTTTTT.

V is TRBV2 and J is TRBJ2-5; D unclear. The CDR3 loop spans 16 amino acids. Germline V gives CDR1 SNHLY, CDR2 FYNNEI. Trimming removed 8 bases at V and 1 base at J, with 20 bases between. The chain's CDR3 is CASRALSGHLQETQYF. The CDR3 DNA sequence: TGTGCCAGCCGAGCCCTTAGTGGGCACCTCCAAGAGACCCAGTACTTC.

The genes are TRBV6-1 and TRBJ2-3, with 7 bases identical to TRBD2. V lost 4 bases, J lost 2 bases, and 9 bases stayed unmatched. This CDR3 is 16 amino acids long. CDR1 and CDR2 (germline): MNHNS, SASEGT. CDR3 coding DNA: TGTGCCAGCAGTGGCAGGGAGGGGCAGTTCACAGATACGCAGTATTTT. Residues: CASSGREGQFTDTQYF.

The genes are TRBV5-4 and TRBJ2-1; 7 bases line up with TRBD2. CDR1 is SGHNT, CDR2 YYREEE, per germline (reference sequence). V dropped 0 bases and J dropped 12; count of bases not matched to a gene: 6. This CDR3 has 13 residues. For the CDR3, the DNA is TGTGCCAGCAGCTTGGCCGGGGGGTTCGGGCAGTTCTTC. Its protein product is CASSLAGGFGQFF.